The 9 T cell receptor beta chains listed next were all sequenced from one sample in a study of cytomegalovirus exposure and HLA in healthy donors. Primers: 60 Vbeta forward and 13 Jbeta reverse. Sequenced by immunoSEQ multiplex PCR; TCRdb stores in-frame clones only, minus some. This sample has about 130,000 clones, with roughly 70% found just once. The sample consisted of PBMCs. Receptors were obtained from a man aged 25-45 years in good health and CMV-seronegative.

The rearrangement uses TRBV6-5 and TRBJ2-5; the D gene is possibly TRBD1 (6 bases). Deletions cut 6 bases from V and 5 bases from J, with 10 bases between. In germline, CDR1 is MNHEY, CDR2 SVGAGI. The CDR3 is 12 residues long. CDR3 nucleotides: TGTGCCAGCAGGCGGCAGGGGGAGACCCAGTACTTC. Translating gives CASRRQGETQYF.

The rearrangement links TRBV7-3 to TRBJ2-2; TRBD2 agrees at 11 bases. CDR1 is SGHTA and CDR2 is FQGTGA in the germline V gene. The CDR3 spans 18 residues. The ends lost 5 bases at V and 5 bases at J; junction bases unmatched: 13. CDR3 region: CASSPRGTSGASTGELFF. The CDR3 region has the DNA TGTGCCAGCAGCCCGCGCGGGACTAGCGGTGCTAGTACCGGGGAGCTGTTTTTT.

The chain joins TRBV4-1 to TRBJ1-2; weak D call: TRBD1 (5 bases). CDR3 length: 15 amino acids. Deletions cut 1 base from V and 0 bases from J, with 9 bases between. Per germline, CDR1 MGHRA and CDR2 YSYEKL. The CDR3 DNA reads TGCGCCAGCAGCCAAGGGACCAGGGCTAACTATGGCTACACCTTC. Its protein is CASSQGTRANYGYTF.

Turning to this clone: The germline gene is not matched at one end of the junction; a read error may be the cause. V and J are TRBV5-4 and TRBJ2-6; 9 nucleotides align to TRBD1. This CDR3 has 17 residues. Germline loops: CDR1 SGHNT, CDR2 YYREEE (reference sequence). CDR3 in amino acids: CASSSLQGADGANGLTF. The CDR3 DNA follows: TGTGCCAGCAGCTCATTACAGGGGGCGGATGGGGCCAACGGCCTGACTTTC.

This clone has just one count. This chain joins TRBV21-1 and TRBJ2-1; the table's D call, TRBD2, was not checked against the DNA. TRBV21-1 is termed a pseudogene. This CDR3 is 14 amino acids long. As DNA, the CDR3 is TGTGCCAGCACCGACGGGAGTCTGTACAATGAGCAGTTCTTC. Residues: CASTDGSLYNEQFF.

This clone was counted between two and nine times. This chain connects TRBV29-1 to TRBJ2-1; TRBD2 matches at 14 bases. Looked up from germline, CDR1 is SQVTM and CDR2 is ANQGSEA. Losses at the gene ends were 6 bases for V and 5 bases for J; bases not matched to a gene: 3. There are 14 residues in the CDR3. CDR3 in DNA: TGCAGCGTCTGGACTAGCGGGGGGAACAATGAGCAGTTCTTC. The encoded protein is CSVWTSGGNNEQFF.

The V and J genes are TRBV10-2 and TRBJ2-5, with 8 bases matching TRBD1. The end of the DNA fits TRBJ2-7 better, so the J call may be wrong. This CDR3 region has 14 residues. Per the germline V gene, CDR1 is WSHSY and CDR2 is SAAADI. CDR3 sequence (DNA): TGCGCCAGCAGACCCCTGGGACAGGCCTACGAGCAGTACTTC. As protein: CASRPLGQAYEQYF.

For this clone: Other DNA sequences in the sample encode the same CDR3. The rearrangement links TRBV9 to TRBJ2-5; a possible D gene is TRBD1 (5 bases). The V end lost 2 bases, the J end lost 2 bases, and 7 bases lay between the germline ends. This CDR3 is built from 13 residues. CDR1 is SGDLS, CDR2 YYNGEE, per germline. In nucleotides, the CDR3 is TGTGCCAGCAGCGTCGACAGACAAGAGACCCAGTACTTC. Its translation: CASSVDRQETQYF.

This clone was seen more than once but under ten times. The V call is TRBV28, the J call TRBJ2-5, with 9 bases matching TRBD2. V gave up 1 base and J gave up 4 bases; unmatched junction bases: 10. There are 17 residues in the CDR3. The germline CDR1 and CDR2 sequences are MDHEN and SYDVKM. The CDR3 nucleotides read TGTGCCAGCAGTTTATTGTTCCCAGCGGGGGGACGAGAGACCCAGTACTTC. It yields the protein CASSLLFPAGGRETQYF.